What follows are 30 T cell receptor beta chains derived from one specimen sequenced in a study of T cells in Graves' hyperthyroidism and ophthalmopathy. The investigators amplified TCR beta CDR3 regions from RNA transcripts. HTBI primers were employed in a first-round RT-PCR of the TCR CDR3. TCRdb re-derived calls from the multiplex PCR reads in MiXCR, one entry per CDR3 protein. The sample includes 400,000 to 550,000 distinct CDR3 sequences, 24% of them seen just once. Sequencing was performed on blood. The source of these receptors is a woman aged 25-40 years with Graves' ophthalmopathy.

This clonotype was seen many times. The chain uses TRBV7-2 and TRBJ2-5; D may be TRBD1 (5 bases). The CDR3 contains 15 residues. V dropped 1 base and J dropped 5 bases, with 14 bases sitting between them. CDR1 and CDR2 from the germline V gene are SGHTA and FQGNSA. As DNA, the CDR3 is TGTGCCAGCAGCTTAGAGTCTAGACAGTGGGAGACCCAGTACTTC. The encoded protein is CASSLESRQWETQYF.

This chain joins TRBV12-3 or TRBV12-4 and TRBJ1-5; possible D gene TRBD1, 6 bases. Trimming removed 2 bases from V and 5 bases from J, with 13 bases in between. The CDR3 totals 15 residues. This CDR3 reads CASSLTLGGHQPQHF. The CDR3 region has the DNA TGTGCCAGCAGTTTAACGTTGGGGGGCCATCAGCCCCAGCATTTT.

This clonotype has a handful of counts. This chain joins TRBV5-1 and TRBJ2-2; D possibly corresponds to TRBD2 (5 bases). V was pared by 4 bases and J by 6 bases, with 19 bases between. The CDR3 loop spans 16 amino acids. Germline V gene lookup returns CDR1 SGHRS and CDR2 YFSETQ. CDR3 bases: TGCGCCAGCAGCCCTGGTCTATCCGGGGTGGCCGGGGAGCTGTTTTTT. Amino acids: CASSPGLSGVAGELFF.

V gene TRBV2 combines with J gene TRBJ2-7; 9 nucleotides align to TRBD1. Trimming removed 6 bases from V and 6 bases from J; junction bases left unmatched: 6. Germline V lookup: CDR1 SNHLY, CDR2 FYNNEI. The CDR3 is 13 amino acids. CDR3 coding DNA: TGTGCCAGCAGGGGGGACAGGGTCAGCGAGCAGTACTTC. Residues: CASRGDRVSEQYF.

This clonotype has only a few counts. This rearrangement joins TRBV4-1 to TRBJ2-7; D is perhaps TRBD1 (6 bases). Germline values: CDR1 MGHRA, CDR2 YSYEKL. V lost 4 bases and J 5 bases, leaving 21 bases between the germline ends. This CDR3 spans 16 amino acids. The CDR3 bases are TGCGCCAGCAGCCTATCCTCGCAGGGGTCCGGGGACGAGCAGTACTTC. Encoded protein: CASSLSSQGSGDEQYF.

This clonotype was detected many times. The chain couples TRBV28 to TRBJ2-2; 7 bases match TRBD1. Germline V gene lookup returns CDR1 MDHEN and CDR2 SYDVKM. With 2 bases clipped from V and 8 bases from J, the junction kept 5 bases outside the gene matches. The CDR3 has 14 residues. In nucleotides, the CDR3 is TGTGCCAGCAGTTTACGACAGGGTCTAGGGGAGCTGTTTTTT. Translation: CASSLRQGLGELFF. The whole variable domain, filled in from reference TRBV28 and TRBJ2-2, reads DVKVTQSSRYLVKRTGEKVFLECVQDMDHENMFWYRQDPGLGLRLIYFSYDVKMKEKGDIPEGYSVSREKKERFSLILESASTNQTSMYLCASSLRQGLGELFFGEGSRLTVL.

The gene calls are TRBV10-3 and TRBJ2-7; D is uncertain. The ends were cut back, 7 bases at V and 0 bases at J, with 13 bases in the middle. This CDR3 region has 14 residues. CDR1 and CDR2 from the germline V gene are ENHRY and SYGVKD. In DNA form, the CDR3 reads TGTGCCATCAAGGAGAGCTGGGACTCCTACGAGCAGTACTTC. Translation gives CAIKESWDSYEQYF.

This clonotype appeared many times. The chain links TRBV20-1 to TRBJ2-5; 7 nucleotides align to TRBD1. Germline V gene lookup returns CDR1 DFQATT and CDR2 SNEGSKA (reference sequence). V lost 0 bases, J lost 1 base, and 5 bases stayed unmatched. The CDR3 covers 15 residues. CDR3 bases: TGCAGTGCTAGAGACCCGACAGGGACCCAAGAGACCCAGTACTTC. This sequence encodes CSARDPTGTQETQYF.

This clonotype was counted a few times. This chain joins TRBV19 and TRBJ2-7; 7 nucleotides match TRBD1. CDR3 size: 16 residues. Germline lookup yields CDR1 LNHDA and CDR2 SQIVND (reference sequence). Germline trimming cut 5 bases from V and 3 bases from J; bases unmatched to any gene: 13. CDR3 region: CASSETGTVGLYEQYF. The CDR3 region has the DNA TGTGCCAGTAGTGAAACCGGGACAGTGGGGCTCTACGAGCAGTACTTC.

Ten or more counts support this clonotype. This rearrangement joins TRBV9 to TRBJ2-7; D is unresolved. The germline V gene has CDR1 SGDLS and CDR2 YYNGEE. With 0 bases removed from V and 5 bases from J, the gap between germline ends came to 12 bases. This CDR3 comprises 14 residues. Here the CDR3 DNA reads TGTGCCAGCAGCGTAGCGCGAGTTGGCCACGAGCAGTACTTC. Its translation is CASSVARVGHEQYF.

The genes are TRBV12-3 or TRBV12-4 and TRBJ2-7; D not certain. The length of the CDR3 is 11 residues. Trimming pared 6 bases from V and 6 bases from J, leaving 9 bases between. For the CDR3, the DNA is TGTGCCAGCAGGGAATTAAGCGAGCAGTACTTC. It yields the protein CASRELSEQYF.

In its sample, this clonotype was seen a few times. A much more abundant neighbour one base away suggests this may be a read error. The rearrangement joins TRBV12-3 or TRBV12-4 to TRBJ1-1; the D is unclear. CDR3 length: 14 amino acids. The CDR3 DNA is TGTGCCAGCAGTTTAGAGGGAGCCTACACTGAAGCTTGCTTT. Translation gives CASSLEGAYTEACF.

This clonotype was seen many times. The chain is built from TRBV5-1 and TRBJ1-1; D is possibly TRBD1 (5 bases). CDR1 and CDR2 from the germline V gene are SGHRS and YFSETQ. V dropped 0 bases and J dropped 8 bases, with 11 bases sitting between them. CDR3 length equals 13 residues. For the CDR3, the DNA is TGCGCCAGCAGCTTGGCCGGGGGTATCGAAGCTTTCTTT. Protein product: CASSLAGGIEAFF.

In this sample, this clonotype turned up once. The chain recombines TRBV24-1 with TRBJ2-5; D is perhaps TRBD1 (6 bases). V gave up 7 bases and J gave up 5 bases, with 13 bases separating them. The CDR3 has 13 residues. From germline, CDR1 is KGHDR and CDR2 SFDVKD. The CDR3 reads CATRTGWEETQYF. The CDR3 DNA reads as TGTGCCACCAGAACAGGGTGGGAGGAGACCCAGTACTTC.

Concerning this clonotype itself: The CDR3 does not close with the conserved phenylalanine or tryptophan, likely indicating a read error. CDR3: CASSGQNTEAFI. DNA of the CDR3: TGTGCCAGCAGCGGACAGAACACTGAAGCTTTCATT. This chain connects TRBV2 to TRBJ1-1; tentative D call: TRBD1 (5 bases). Germline V lookup: CDR1 SNHLY, CDR2 FYNNEI. This CDR3 is built from 12 residues. V lost 6 bases and J 1 base, leaving 6 bases between the germline ends.

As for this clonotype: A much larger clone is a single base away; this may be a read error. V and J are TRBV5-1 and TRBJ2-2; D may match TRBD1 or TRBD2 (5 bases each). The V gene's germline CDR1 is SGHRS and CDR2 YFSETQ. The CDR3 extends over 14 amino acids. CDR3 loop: CASSLWVGTGELCF. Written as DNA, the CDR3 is TGCGCCAGCAGCTTGTGGGTGGGGACCGGGGAGCTGTGTTTT.

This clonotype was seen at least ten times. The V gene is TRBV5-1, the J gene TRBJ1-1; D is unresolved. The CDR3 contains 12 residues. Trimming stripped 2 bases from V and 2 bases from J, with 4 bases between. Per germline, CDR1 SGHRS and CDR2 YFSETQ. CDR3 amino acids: CASSLDNTEAFF. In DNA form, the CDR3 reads TGCGCCAGCAGCTTAGACAACACTGAAGCTTTCTTT.

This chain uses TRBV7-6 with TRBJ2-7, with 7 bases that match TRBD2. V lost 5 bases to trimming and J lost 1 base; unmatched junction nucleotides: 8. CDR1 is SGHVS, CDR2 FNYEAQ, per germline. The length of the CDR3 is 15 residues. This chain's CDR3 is CASSPFSGRSYEQYF. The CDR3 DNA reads TGTGCCAGCAGCCCTTTCTCCGGGAGGTCCTACGAGCAGTACTTC.

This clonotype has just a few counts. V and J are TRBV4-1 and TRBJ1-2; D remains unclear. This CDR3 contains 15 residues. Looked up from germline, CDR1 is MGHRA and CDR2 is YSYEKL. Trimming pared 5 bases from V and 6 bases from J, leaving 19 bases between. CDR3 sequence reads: CASSTTPRGRDGYTF. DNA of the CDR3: TGCGCCAGCAGCACAACCCCCCGGGGAAGGGATGGCTACACCTTC.

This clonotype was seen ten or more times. The CDR3 protein is CASSRTLTSGDFYEQYF. The CDR3 region has the DNA TGTGCCAGCAGCCGAACACTGACTAGCGGGGACTTCTACGAGCAGTACTTC. The chain uses TRBV11-2 and TRBJ2-7; 11 positions match TRBD2. The CDR3 has 17 amino acids. The V gene's germline CDR1 is SGHAT and CDR2 FQNNGV. With V trimmed by 5 bases and J by 3 bases, 12 bases remained unmatched.

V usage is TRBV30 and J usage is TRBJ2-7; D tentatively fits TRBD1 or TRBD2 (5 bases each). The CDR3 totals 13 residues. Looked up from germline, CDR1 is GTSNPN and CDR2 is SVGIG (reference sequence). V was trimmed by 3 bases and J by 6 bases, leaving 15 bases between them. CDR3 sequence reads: CAWSPTAGSEQYF. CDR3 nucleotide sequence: TGTGCCTGGAGCCCCACGGCAGGGAGCGAGCAGTACTTC. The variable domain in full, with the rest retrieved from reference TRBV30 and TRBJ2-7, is SQTIHQWPATLVQPVGSPLSLECTVEGTSNPNLYWYRQAAGRGLQLLFYSVGIGQISSEVPQNLSASRPQDRQFILSSKKLLLSDSGFYLCAWSPTAGSEQYFGPGTRLTVT.

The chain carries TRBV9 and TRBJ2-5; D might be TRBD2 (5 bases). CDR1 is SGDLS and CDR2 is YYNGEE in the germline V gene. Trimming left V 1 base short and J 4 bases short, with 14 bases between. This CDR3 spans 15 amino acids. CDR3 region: CASSVSRGLVETQYF. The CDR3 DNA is TGTGCCAGCAGCGTATCGCGAGGGTTGGTAGAGACCCAGTACTTC.

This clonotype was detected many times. CDR3 DNA: TGTGCCAGCAGTTGGGATTGGGACACTGAAGCTTTCTTT. It translates to CASSWDWDTEAFF. The chain combines TRBV6-5 with TRBJ1-1; D not resolved. The ends were cut back, 4 bases at V and 3 bases at J, with 9 bases in the middle. The CDR3 runs 13 residues. Germline V gene lookup returns CDR1 MNHEY and CDR2 SVGAGI.

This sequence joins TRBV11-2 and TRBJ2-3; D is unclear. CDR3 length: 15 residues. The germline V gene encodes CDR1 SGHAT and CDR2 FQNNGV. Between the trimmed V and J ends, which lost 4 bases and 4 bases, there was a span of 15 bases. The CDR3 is CASSSDRISSDTQYF. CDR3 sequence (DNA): TGTGCCAGCAGCTCAGACCGTATAAGCTCAGATACGCAGTATTTT.

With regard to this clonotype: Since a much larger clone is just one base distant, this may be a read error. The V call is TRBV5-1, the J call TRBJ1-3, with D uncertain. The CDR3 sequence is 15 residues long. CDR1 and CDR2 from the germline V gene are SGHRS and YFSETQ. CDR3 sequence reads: CACSLALASGNTIYF. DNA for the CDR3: TGCGCCTGCAGCTTGGCCCTGGCCTCTGGAAACACCATATATTTT.

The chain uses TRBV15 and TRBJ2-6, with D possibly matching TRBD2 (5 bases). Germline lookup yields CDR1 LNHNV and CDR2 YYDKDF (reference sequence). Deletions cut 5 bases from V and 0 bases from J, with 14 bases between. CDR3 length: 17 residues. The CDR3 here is CATSGLTISSGANVLTF. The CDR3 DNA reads TGTGCCACCAGCGGACTGACCATAAGCTCTGGGGCCAACGTCCTGACTTTC.

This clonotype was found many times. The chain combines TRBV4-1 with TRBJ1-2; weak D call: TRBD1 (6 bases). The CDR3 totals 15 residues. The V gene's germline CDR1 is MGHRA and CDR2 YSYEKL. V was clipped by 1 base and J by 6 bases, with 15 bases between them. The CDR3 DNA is TGCGCCAGCAGCCAAGCCTGGGGGCAACCCAATGGCTACACCTTC. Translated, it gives CASSQAWGQPNGYTF.

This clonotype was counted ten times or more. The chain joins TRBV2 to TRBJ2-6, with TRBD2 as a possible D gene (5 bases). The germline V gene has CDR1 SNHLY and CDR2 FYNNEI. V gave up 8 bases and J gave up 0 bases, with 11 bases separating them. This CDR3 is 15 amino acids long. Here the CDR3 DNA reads TGTGCCAGCGGGAGAGACTTCTCTGGGGCCAACGTCCTGACTTTC. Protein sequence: CASGRDFSGANVLTF.

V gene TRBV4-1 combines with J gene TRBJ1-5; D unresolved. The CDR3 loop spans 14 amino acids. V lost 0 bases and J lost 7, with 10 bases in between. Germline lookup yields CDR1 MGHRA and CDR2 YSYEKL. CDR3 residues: CASSQEARQQPQHF. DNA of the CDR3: TGCGCCAGCAGCCAAGAGGCAAGACAACAGCCCCAGCATTTT.

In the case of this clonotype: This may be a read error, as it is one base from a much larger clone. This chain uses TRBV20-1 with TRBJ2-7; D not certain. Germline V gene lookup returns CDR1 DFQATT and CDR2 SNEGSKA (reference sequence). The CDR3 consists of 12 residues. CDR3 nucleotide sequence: TGCAGTGCTAAGATCAAGGACCACGAGCAGTGCTTC. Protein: CSAKIKDHEQCF.